The clone carrying this T cell receptor (beta chain) was counted many times. The antigen is undetermined. RNA transcripts gave rise to amplified TCR beta CDR3 regions. HTBI primers were employed in a first-round RT-PCR of the TCR CDR3. TCRdb analysed the multiplex PCR reads with MiXCR anew, one entry per CDR3 protein. The profile shows around 270,000 distinct CDR3 sequences, less than 20% of them singletons. Based on clinical symptoms, serum thyroxine and TRAb, thyroid ultrasound and orbital computed tomography, diagnoses were reached. Fresh peripheral blood, about 10 ml of it, supplied the PBMCs. Germline V lookup: CDR1 DFQATT, CDR2 SNEGSKA (reference sequence). This CDR3 contains 12 residues. V shed 2 bases and J shed 3 bases, with 8 bases lying between them. These data belong to a study of T cells in Graves' hyperthyroidism and ophthalmopathy. Whole-study findings and limits: From stable hyperthyroidism, ophthalmopathy was set apart by a 13 V-J model.

What was sequenced was blood. This sequence joins TRBV20-1 and TRBJ2-7; D unresolved. This clonotype was sampled from a man aged 45-65 years with Graves' ophthalmopathy. CDR3 sequence (DNA): TGCAGTGCTAGAAGGCTTCGCTACGAGCAGTACTTC. Translating it yields CSARRLRYEQYF.